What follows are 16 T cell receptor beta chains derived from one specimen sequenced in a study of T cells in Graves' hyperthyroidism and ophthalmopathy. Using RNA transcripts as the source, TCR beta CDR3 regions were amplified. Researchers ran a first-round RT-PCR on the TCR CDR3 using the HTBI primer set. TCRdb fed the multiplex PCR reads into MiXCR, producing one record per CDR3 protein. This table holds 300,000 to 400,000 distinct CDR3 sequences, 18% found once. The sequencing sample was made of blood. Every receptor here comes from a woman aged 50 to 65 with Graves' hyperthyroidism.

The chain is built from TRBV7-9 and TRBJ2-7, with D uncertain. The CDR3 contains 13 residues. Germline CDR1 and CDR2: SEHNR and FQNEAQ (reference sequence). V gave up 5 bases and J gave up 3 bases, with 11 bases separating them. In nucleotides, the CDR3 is TGTGCCAGCAGCCCAGATGGGTACTACGAGCAGTACTTC. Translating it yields CASSPDGYYEQYF.

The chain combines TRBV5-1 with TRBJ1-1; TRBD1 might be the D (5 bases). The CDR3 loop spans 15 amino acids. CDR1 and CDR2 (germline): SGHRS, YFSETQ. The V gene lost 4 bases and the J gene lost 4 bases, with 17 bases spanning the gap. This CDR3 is CASSLNGAPTTEAFF. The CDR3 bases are TGCGCCAGCAGCCTGAATGGGGCGCCCACCACTGAAGCTTTCTTT.

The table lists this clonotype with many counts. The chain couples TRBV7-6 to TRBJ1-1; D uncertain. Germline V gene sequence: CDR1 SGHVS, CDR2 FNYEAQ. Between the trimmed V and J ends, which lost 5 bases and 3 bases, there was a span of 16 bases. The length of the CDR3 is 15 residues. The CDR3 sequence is CASSPSGEVDTEAFF. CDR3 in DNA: TGTGCCAGCAGCCCCTCCGGGGAGGTGGACACTGAAGCTTTCTTT.

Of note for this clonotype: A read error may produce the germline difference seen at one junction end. CDR3: CASSGGLRHGYIF. The CDR3 bases are TGTGCCAGCAGTGGGGGACTCCGCCATGGCTACATCTTC. The J gene is TRBJ1-2, the V gene TRBV2, with D maybe TRBD1 (5 bases). CDR3 size: 13 residues. Germline CDR1 and CDR2: SNHLY and FYNNEI.

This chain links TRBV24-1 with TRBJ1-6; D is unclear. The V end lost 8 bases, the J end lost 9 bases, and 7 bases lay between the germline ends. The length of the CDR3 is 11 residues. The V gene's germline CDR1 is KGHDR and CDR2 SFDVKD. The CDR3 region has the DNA TGTGCCACCACCCGTGGTTCACCCCTCCACTTT. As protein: CATTRGSPLHF.

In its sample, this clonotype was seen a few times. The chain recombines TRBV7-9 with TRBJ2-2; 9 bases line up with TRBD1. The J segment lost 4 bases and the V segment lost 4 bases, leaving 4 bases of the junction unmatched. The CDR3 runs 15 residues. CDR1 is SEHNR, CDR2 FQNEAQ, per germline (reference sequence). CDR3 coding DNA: TGTGCCAGCAGCTCACAGGGGGCGCTCACCGGGGAGCTGTTTTTT. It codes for CASSSQGALTGELFF.

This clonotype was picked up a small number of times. CDR3 residues: CASSLDYNEQFF. CDR3 nucleotide sequence: TGTGCCAGCAGTTTAGACTACAATGAGCAGTTCTTC. The V gene is TRBV27, the J gene TRBJ2-1; D is uncertain. There are 12 residues in the CDR3. V lost 2 bases, J lost 3 bases, and 2 bases lay in between. Germline V lookup: CDR1 MNHEY, CDR2 SMNVEV (reference sequence).

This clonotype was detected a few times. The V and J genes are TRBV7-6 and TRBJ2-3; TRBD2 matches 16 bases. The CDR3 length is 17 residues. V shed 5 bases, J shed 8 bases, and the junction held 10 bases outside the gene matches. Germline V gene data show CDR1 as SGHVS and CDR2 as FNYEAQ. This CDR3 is CASSADLGLAGGFTQYF. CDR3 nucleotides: TGTGCCAGCAGCGCCGACCTGGGACTAGCGGGAGGGTTTACGCAGTATTTT. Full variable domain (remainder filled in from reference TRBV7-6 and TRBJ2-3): GAGVSQSPRYKVTKRGQDVALRCDPISGHVSLYWYRQALGQGPEFLTYFNYEAQQDKSGLPNDRFSAERPEGSISTLTIQRTEQRDSAMYRCASSADLGLAGGFTQYFGPGTRLTVL.

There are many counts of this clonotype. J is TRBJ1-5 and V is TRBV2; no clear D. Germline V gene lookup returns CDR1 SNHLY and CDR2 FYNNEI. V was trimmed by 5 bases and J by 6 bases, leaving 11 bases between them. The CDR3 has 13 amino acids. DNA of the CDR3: TGTGCCAGCAGTTGGAGGGTAGTTCAGCCCCAGCATTTT. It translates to CASSWRVVQPQHF.

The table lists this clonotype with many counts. CDR3 sequence reads: CASSLEGNTGELFF. The CDR3 DNA reads TGTGCCAGCAGCTTGGAGGGAAACACCGGGGAGCTGTTTTTT. The chain links TRBV7-3 to TRBJ2-2; D is perhaps TRBD2 (6 bases). V was shortened by 3 bases and J by 2 bases, with 7 bases between the two germline ends. Germline CDR1 SGHTA, CDR2 FQGTGA. The CDR3 runs to 14 residues.

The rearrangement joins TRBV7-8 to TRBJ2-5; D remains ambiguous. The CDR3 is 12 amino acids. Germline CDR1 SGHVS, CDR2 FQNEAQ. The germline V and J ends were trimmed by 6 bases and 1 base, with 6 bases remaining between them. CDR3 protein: CASRTLQETQYF. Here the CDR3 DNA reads TGTGCCAGCAGGACACTCCAAGAGACCCAGTACTTC.

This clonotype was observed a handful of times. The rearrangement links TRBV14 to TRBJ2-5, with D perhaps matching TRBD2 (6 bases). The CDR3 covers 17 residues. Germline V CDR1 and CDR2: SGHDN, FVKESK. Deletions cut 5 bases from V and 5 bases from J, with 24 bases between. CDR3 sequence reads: CASSVRHRGITSETQYF. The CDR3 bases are TGTGCCAGCAGCGTACGCCACCGGGGGATAACATCGGAGACCCAGTACTTC.

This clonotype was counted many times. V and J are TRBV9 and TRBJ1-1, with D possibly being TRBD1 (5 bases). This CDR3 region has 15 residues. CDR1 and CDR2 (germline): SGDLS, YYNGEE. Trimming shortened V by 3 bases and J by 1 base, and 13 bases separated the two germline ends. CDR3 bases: TGTGCCAGCAGCGGATGGGACGGACCGAACACTGAAGCTTTCTTT. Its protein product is CASSGWDGPNTEAFF.

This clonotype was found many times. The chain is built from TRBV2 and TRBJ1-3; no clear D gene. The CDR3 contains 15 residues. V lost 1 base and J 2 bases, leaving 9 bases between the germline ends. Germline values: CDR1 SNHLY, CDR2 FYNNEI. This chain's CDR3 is CASSEEELPGNTIYF. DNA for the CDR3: TGTGCCAGCAGTGAAGAGGAACTCCCTGGAAACACCATATATTTT.

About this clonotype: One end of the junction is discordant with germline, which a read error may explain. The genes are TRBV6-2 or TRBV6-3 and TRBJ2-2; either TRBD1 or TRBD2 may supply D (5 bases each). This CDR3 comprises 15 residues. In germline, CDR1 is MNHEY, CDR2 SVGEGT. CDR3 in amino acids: CASSYIPRGTGELSF. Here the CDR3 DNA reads TGTGCCAGCAGTTATATCCCCCGGGGCACCGGGGAGCTGTCTTTT.

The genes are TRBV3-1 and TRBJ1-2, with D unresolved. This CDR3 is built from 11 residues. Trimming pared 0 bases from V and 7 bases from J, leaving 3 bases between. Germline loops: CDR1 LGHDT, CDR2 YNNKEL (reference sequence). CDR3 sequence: CASSQEGGYTF. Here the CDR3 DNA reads TGTGCCAGCAGCCAAGAGGGTGGCTACACCTTC.